Following are 17 T cell receptor beta chains from one sample sequenced in a study of beta chain features in type 1 diabetes. Of the isolated RNA, all was reverse transcribed, and so the sequenced material was expressed TCRB transcripts. The data were produced by immunoSEQ multiplex PCR, yet TCRdb's version contains in-frame clones alone and is incomplete. The sample shows about 930,000 clones, roughly a sixth of them seen only once. What was sequenced was naive CD4+ T cells from blood. These receptors came from a woman aged 18-29 years in good health.

This clone was seen more than once but under ten times. V gene TRBV7-8 combines with J gene TRBJ2-4; the D is unclear. The CDR3 covers 16 residues. Deletions cut 5 bases from V and 0 bases from J, with 14 bases between. The germline CDR1 and CDR2 sequences are SGHVS and FQNEAQ. The CDR3 DNA reads as TGTGCCAGCAGCCCCGCGAGATTTCTAGCCAAAAACATTCAGTACTTC. Amino acid sequence: CASSPARFLAKNIQYF.

This clone has a handful of counts. This sequence joins TRBV7-2 and TRBJ2-7; tentatively, D is TRBD1 (6 bases). CDR3 length: 12 amino acids. V gave up 5 bases and J gave up 10 bases, with 15 bases separating them. The germline CDR1 and CDR2 sequences are SGHTA and FQGNSA. In DNA, the CDR3 is TGTGCCAGCAGCCCCAACCGGGACATCCAGTACTTC. Translating it yields CASSPNRDIQYF.

The V and J genes are TRBV28 and TRBJ1-2, with 11 bases aligning to TRBD1. The ends lost 5 bases at V and 7 bases at J; junction bases unmatched: 6. The germline CDR1 and CDR2 sequences are MDHEN and SYDVKM. The CDR3 length is 14 residues. Here the CDR3 reads CASSSPGTGGGYTF. In DNA form, the CDR3 reads TGTGCCAGCAGTAGCCCCGGGACAGGGGGTGGCTACACCTTC.

CDR3 nucleotide sequence: TGTGCCAGCAGCTTGCAGGGCGATGAGCAGTTCTTC. Its protein product is CASSLQGDEQFF. The chain couples TRBV5-4 to TRBJ2-1, with a possible D match to TRBD1 (5 bases). The length of the CDR3 is 12 residues. The V and J ends lost 1 base and 8 bases respectively, with 7 bases between them. Germline V lookup: CDR1 SGHNT, CDR2 YYREEE (reference sequence).

The rearrangement uses TRBV5-1 and TRBJ1-4; 8 bases align to TRBD1. The junction had 10 bases not matched to a gene; V was cut back by 7 bases and J by 8 bases. Germline-derived CDR1 and CDR2 are SGHRS and YFSETQ. This CDR3 has 14 amino acids. For the CDR3, the DNA is TGCGCCAGCGCGTCCGGGACAGGACGGGAAAAACTGTTTTTT. Protein sequence: CASASGTGREKLFF.

The chain has TRBV28 and TRBJ1-4; tentative D call: TRBD1 (5 bases). The CDR3 runs to 15 residues. The V gene's germline CDR1 is MDHEN and CDR2 SYDVKM. V gave up 3 bases and J gave up 7 bases, with 15 bases separating them. CDR3 in amino acids: CASSFGGAVGEKLFF. The CDR3 DNA follows: TGTGCCAGCAGTTTTGGTGGGGCGGTGGGTGAAAAACTGTTTTTT.

The CDR3: CASSSTSGSYEQYF. CDR3 bases: TGTGCCAGCAGTTCGACTAGCGGGAGCTACGAGCAGTACTTC. This chain joins TRBV6-6 and TRBJ2-7; 12 positions agree with TRBD2. The germline gives CDR1 MNHNY, CDR2 SVGAGI (reference sequence). The trim removed 4 bases at V and 3 bases at J, leaving 1 base unmatched. CDR3 length equals 14 residues.

J is TRBJ2-2 and V is TRBV28, with D unclear. The germline CDR1 and CDR2 sequences are MDHEN and SYDVKM. The V and J ends lost 6 bases and 2 bases respectively, with 4 bases between them. This CDR3 comprises 12 residues. The CDR3 is CASRSNTGELFF. The CDR3 DNA is TGTGCCAGCAGGAGTAACACCGGGGAGCTGTTTTTT.

The CDR3 loop is CASTGGVQETQYF. In DNA form, the CDR3 reads TGTGCCAGCACCGGAGGGGTCCAAGAGACCCAGTACTTC. The V call is TRBV25-1, the J call TRBJ2-5; possibly TRBD2 for D (6 bases). The CDR3 runs to 13 residues. From germline, CDR1 is MGHDK and CDR2 SYGVNS. The V end was cut by 7 bases, the J end by 1 base, with 10 bases between.

This clone was observed a few times. The chain joins TRBV10-3 to TRBJ2-3, with TRBD2 matching 13 bases. Trimming at V came to 2 bases and at J to 11 bases, leaving 16 bases not matched to a gene. The CDR3 extends over 18 amino acids. Germline assignment: CDR1 ENHRY and CDR2 SYGVKD. The CDR3 protein is CAISEIGQSLAGGPGQYF. In DNA, the CDR3 is TGTGCCATCAGTGAGATCGGACAATCACTAGCGGGAGGGCCTGGGCAGTATTTT.

The rearrangement uses TRBV7-9 and TRBJ2-3; a possible D gene is TRBD1 (5 bases). The V and J ends lost 5 bases and 8 bases respectively, with 29 bases between them. The CDR3 totals 18 residues. Germline CDR1 SEHNR, CDR2 FQNEAQ (reference sequence). CDR3 DNA: TGTGCCAGCAGCCCCCCTAAGTCAGGGCTTCCGGGCCTCGCTACGCAGTATTTT. It encodes CASSPPKSGLPGLATQYF.

The CDR3 sequence is CASGMEYGYTF. For the CDR3, the DNA is TGTGCCTCTGGGATGGAGTATGGCTACACCTTC. The chain joins TRBV6-5 to TRBJ1-2; D gene unclear. This CDR3 has 11 residues. Germline lookup yields CDR1 MNHEY and CDR2 SVGAGI. V gave up 11 bases and J gave up 5 bases, with 12 bases separating them.

Concerning this clone itself: Other DNA sequences in the same sample also yield this CDR3. The chain employs TRBV9 and TRBJ1-3; no definite D call. V was shortened by 0 bases and J by 2 bases, with 6 bases between the two germline ends. CDR3 size: 14 residues. CDR1 and CDR2 (germline): SGDLS, YYNGEE. CDR3 protein: CASSVGVAGNTIYF. The CDR3 DNA sequence: TGTGCCAGCAGCGTAGGGGTAGCTGGAAACACCATATATTTT.

The chain combines TRBV7-9 with TRBJ2-2, with D possibly matching TRBD1 (6 bases). The germline V gene encodes CDR1 SEHNR and CDR2 FQNEAQ (reference sequence). Trimming removed 9 bases at V and 6 bases at J, with 20 bases between. The CDR3 is 15 amino acids. The CDR3: CASIEGEGPPGELFF. The CDR3 DNA sequence: TGTGCCAGTATTGAGGGGGAAGGACCCCCCGGGGAGCTGTTTTTT.

The CDR3 bases are TGTGCCAGCAGGCGACAGGCGGGACTCTATGGCTACACCTTC. Translation: CASRRQAGLYGYTF. This chain links TRBV28 with TRBJ1-2, with D possibly TRBD1 on 6 matching bases. The CDR3 has 14 residues. V was pared by 6 bases and J by 4 bases, with 15 bases between. CDR1 and CDR2 (germline): MDHEN, SYDVKM.

There are a few counts of this clone. The chain combines TRBV15 with TRBJ2-2, with D unresolved. V was trimmed by 0 bases and J by 6 bases, leaving 8 bases between them. The CDR3 length is 14 residues. Germline assignment: CDR1 LNHNV and CDR2 YYDKDF (reference sequence). CDR3 protein: CATSRDRLPGELFF. In DNA, the CDR3 is TGTGCCACCAGCAGAGATCGGCTGCCCGGGGAGCTGTTTTTT.

The J gene is TRBJ1-1, the V gene TRBV19, with a tentative D call TRBD1 (6 bases). This CDR3 is 16 amino acids long. The germline gives CDR1 LNHDA, CDR2 SQIVND (reference sequence). Trimming removed 3 bases at V and 3 bases at J, with 17 bases between. The CDR3 region has the DNA TGTGCCAGTAGTATCCCCACAGGGAGACTGTACACTGAAGCTTTCTTT. Residues: CASSIPTGRLYTEAFF.